The 17 T cell receptor beta chains presented below share a single source sample, sequenced in a study of response to subunit inactivated influenza vaccine. TCRdb fed the RT-PCR reads into MiXCR, producing one record per CDR3 protein. The sample lists about 190,000 distinct CDR3 sequences; 14% were seen once. Source: CD8+ T cells sorted from PBMCs, taken around 5 days after vaccination. All receptors come from a man aged 50-59 years who received an inactivated influenza vaccine.

The genes are TRBV11-1 and TRBJ2-2; 7 bases fit TRBD2. Trimming removed 5 bases from V and 3 bases from J; junction bases left unmatched: 21. This CDR3 is built from 20 residues. The germline V gene has CDR1 SGHAT and CDR2 FQDESV (reference sequence). Written as DNA, the CDR3 is TGTGCCAGCAGCCGAAGTATAATAGGCGGGGGACCGAGTTACACCGGGGAGCTGTTTTTT. This codes for CASSRSIIGGGPSYTGELFF.

This clonotype appeared a few times. The chain employs TRBV27 and TRBJ1-2, with D uncertain. The germline V gene encodes CDR1 MNHEY and CDR2 SMNVEV (reference sequence). The V end was cut by 4 bases, the J end by 2 bases, with 11 bases between. The CDR3 extends over 14 amino acids. The CDR3: CASSSVGSNYGYTF. The DNA of the CDR3 is TGTGCCAGCAGTTCTGTGGGCTCCAACTATGGCTACACCTTC.

This rearrangement joins TRBV7-9 to TRBJ2-5, with D possibly TRBD1 on 6 matching bases. Trimming took off 5 bases at V and 2 bases at J, with 15 bases between the two ends. Per the germline V gene, CDR1 is SEHNR and CDR2 is FQNEAQ (reference sequence). This CDR3 comprises 15 residues. This CDR3 is CASSGRRTDQETQYF. The CDR3 nucleotides read TGTGCCAGCAGCGGACGGAGGACAGATCAAGAGACCCAGTACTTC.

This clonotype was detected a few times. The V call is TRBV7-9, the J call TRBJ1-2, with D perhaps matching TRBD1 (5 bases). Trimming stripped 7 bases from V and 6 bases from J, with 15 bases between. Looked up from germline, CDR1 is SEHNR and CDR2 is FQNEAQ (reference sequence). There are 13 residues in the CDR3. For the CDR3, the DNA is TGTGCCAGCACCCCCGAGAGGGGCGATGGCTACACCTTC. Translation gives CASTPERGDGYTF. Filled out from reference TRBV7-9 and TRBJ1-2, the complete variable domain reads DTGVSQNPRHKITKRGQNVTFRCDPISEHNRLYWYRQTLGQGPEFLTYFQNEAQLEKSRLLSDRFSAERPKGSFSTLEIQRTEQGDSAMYLCASTPERGDGYTFGSGTRLTVV.

This clonotype occurred a few times. The chain joins TRBV7-6 to TRBJ2-3, with D unresolved. This CDR3 spans 13 amino acids. The V end lost 1 base, the J end lost 4 bases, and 6 bases lay between the germline ends. Germline CDR1 SGHVS, CDR2 FNYEAQ. The CDR3 region is CASSLGTADTQYF. DNA of the CDR3: TGTGCCAGCAGCTTAGGTACCGCAGATACGCAGTATTTT.

This clonotype has more than one count but fewer than ten. The chain carries TRBV20-1 and TRBJ2-1; TRBD2 is a possible D gene (6 bases). Germline-derived CDR1 and CDR2 are DFQATT and SNEGSKA (reference sequence). This CDR3 is 14 amino acids long. Trimming removed 3 bases from V and 10 bases from J, with 19 bases in between. The CDR3: CSASPLGLHWEQFF. Here the CDR3 DNA reads TGCAGTGCTAGTCCTCTGGGACTCCATTGGGAGCAGTTCTTC.

The chain uses TRBV4-1 and TRBJ1-1; no clear D gene. V lost 2 bases and J 10 bases, leaving 11 bases between the germline ends. The CDR3 totals 12 residues. Germline V gene lookup returns CDR1 MGHRA and CDR2 YSYEKL. The CDR3 DNA follows: TGCGCCAGCAGCCAACTCGGATGGGGAGCTTTCTTT. It encodes CASSQLGWGAFF.

CDR3 nucleotide sequence: TGTGCCAGCAGCTTAGAACCAGGGCCGAGCTCCTACGAGCAGTACTTC. The encoded protein is CASSLEPGPSSYEQYF. This chain links TRBV7-2 with TRBJ2-7, with D possibly TRBD1 on 5 matching bases. V was pared by 1 base and J by 0 bases, with 13 bases between. The CDR3 is made up of 16 amino acids. The germline gives CDR1 SGHTA, CDR2 FQGNSA.

Many counts were recorded for this clonotype. The chain uses TRBV12-3 or TRBV12-4 and TRBJ1-1; D unresolved. The length of the CDR3 is 13 residues. V lost 6 bases and J lost 3, with 11 bases in between. CDR3: CASSMPWYTEAFF. The CDR3 region has the DNA TGTGCCAGCAGCATGCCTTGGTACACTGAAGCTTTCTTT.

The chain uses TRBV6-2 or TRBV6-3 and TRBJ2-1; a possible D gene is TRBD2 (5 bases). This CDR3 is 13 amino acids long. Trimming stripped 7 bases from V and 5 bases from J, with 12 bases between. Germline V gives CDR1 MNHEY, CDR2 SVGEGT. The CDR3 reads CASTSFGDNEQFF. CDR3 bases: TGTGCCAGCACCTCTTTCGGGGACAATGAGCAGTTCTTC.

This clonotype was detected a few times. V is TRBV24-1 and J is TRBJ2-3; 9 nucleotides match TRBD1. The CDR3 extends over 20 amino acids. Germline CDR1 is KGHDR and CDR2 is SFDVKD. V was pared by 3 bases and J by 1 base, with 16 bases of the junction left unmatched. The CDR3 DNA reads as TGTGCCACCAGTGATCCGTCTCCCGGGACAGGGATAATGGGCACAGATACGCAGTATTTT. It encodes CATSDPSPGTGIMGTDTQYF.

The V call is TRBV12-3 or TRBV12-4, the J call TRBJ2-1; 9 bases align to TRBD2. The CDR3 sequence is 16 residues long. J lost 8 bases, V lost 5 bases, and 13 bases had no gene match. Here the CDR3 reads CASSGLFAGGVDEQFF. CDR3 nucleotide sequence: TGTGCCAGCAGTGGCCTTTTTGCGGGGGGGGTCGATGAGCAGTTCTTC.

This clonotype occurred a few times. This sequence joins TRBV21-1 and TRBJ2-5. TRBV21-1 is deemed a pseudogene. This CDR3 comprises 13 residues. The DNA for the CDR3 is TGTGCCAGCAGCAGAGGGGATGGAGAGACCCAGTACTTC. Amino acids: CASSRGDGETQYF.

This clonotype was observed a few times. The chain joins TRBV7-9 to TRBJ1-1; D not resolved. This CDR3 has 14 residues. Germline V gene lookup returns CDR1 SEHNR and CDR2 FQNEAQ (reference sequence). The V end was cut by 5 bases, the J end by 5 bases, with 15 bases between. The CDR3 here is CASSRFGGSTEAFF. CDR3 nucleotide sequence: TGTGCCAGCAGCAGGTTCGGAGGTAGTACTGAAGCTTTCTTT.

This clonotype came up a few times. V is TRBV12-3 or TRBV12-4 and J is TRBJ2-5, with D possibly being TRBD2 (5 bases). V was shortened by 6 bases and J by 5 bases, with 16 bases between the two germline ends. The CDR3 totals 14 residues. The CDR3 DNA is TGTGCCAGCAGCCTGGGGAGCGGTGGGGAGACCCAGTACTTC. This gives the protein CASSLGSGGETQYF.

This clonotype was seen repeatedly, ten times or more. The V call is TRBV4-2, the J call TRBJ1-2; D uncertain. Deletions cut 3 bases from V and 1 base from J, with 6 bases between. The CDR3 loop spans 13 amino acids. Germline values: CDR1 LGHNA, CDR2 YNFKEQ. For the CDR3, the DNA is TGTGCCAGCAGCCACGAGAATAACTATGGCTACACCTTC. Its translation is CASSHENNYGYTF.

This clonotype occurred a few times. The J gene is TRBJ1-1, the V gene TRBV21-1; the D segment call TRBD1 is taken from the table without a DNA check. TRBV21-1 counts as a pseudogene. The CDR3 spans 17 residues. CDR3 bases: TGTGCCAGCAGCAAATGTGTAGGGACAGGGGGCGGCACTGAAGCTTTCTTT. Protein sequence: CASSKCVGTGGGTEAFF.